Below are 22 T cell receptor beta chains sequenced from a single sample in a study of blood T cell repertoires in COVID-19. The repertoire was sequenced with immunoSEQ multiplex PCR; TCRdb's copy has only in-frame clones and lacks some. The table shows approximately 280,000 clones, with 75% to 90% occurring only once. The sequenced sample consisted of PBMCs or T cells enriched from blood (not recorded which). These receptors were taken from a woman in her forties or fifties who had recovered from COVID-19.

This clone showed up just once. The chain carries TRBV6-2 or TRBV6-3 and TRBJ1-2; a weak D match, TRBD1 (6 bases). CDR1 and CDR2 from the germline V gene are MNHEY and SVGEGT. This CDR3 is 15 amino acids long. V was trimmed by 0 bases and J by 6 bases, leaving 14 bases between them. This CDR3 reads CASSYSPQQGNGYTF. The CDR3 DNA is TGTGCCAGCAGTTACTCTCCCCAACAGGGCAATGGCTACACCTTC.

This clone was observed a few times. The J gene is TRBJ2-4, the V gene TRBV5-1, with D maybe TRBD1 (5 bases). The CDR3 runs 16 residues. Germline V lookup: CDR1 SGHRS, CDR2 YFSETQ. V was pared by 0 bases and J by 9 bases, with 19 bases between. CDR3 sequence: CASSLEPQGDIVIQYF. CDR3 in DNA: TGCGCCAGCAGCTTGGAGCCCCAGGGTGATATAGTCATTCAGTACTTC. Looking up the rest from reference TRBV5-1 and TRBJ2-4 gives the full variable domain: KAGVTQTPRYLIKTRGQQVTLSCSPISGHRSVSWYQQTPGQGLQFLFEYFSETQRNKGNFPGRFSGRQFSNSRSEMNVSTLELGDSALYLCASSLEPQGDIVIQYFGAGTRLSVL.

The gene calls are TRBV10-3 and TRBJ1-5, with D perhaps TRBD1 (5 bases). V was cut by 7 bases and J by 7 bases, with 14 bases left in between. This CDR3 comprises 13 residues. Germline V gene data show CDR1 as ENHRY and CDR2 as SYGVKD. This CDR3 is CAITPGGGQPQHF. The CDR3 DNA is TGTGCCATCACCCCGGGGGGTGGGCAGCCCCAGCATTTT.

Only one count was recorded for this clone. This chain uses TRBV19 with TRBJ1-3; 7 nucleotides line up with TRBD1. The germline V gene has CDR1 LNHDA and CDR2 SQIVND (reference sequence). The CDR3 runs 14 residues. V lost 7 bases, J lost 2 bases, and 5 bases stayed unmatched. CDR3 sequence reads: CASMRGLTGNTIYF. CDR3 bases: TGTGCCAGTATGAGGGGGCTGACTGGAAACACCATATATTTT.

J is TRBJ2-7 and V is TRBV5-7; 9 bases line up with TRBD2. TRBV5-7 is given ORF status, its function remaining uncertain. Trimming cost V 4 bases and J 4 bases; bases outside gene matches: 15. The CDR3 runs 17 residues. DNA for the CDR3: TGTGCCAGCAGCCCCCACGATGAGCTAGCGGGGATTTACGAGCAGTACTTC. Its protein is CASSPHDELAGIYEQYF.

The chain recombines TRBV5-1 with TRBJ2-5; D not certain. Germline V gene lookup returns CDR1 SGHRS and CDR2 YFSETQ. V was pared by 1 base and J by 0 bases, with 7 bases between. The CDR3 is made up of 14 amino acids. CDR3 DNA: TGCGCCAGCAGCTTGCTTCCCGACCAAGAGACCCAGTACTTC. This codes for CASSLLPDQETQYF.

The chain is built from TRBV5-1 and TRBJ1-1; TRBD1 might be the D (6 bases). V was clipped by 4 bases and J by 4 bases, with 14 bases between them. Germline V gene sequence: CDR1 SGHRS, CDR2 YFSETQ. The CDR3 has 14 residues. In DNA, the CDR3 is TGCGCCAGCAGCGTTTTTATAGGGGGCACTGAAGCTTTCTTT. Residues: CASSVFIGGTEAFF. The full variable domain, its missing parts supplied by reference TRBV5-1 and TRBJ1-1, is KAGVTQTPRYLIKTRGQQVTLSCSPISGHRSVSWYQQTPGQGLQFLFEYFSETQRNKGNFPGRFSGRQFSNSRSEMNVSTLELGDSALYLCASSVFIGGTEAFFGQGTRLTVV.

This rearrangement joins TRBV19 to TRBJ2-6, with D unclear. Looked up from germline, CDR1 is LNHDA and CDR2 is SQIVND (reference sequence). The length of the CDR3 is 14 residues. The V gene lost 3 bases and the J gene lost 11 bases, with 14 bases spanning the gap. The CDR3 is CASSISTSAYVLTF. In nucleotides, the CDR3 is TGTGCCAGTAGTATTAGCACCTCTGCCTACGTCCTGACTTTC.

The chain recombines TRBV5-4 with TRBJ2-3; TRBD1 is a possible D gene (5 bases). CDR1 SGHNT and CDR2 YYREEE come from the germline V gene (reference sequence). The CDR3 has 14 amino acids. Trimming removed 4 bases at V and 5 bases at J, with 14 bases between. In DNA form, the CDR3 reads TGTGCCAGCAGCGCAGGGTTAGGAAGAGATACGCAGTATTTT. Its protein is CASSAGLGRDTQYF. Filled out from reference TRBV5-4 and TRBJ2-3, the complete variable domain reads ETGVTQSPTHLIKTRGQQVTLRCSSQSGHNTVSWYQQALGQGPQFIFQYYREEENGRGNFPPRFSGLQFPNYSSELNVNALELDDSALYLCASSAGLGRDTQYFGPGTRLTVL.

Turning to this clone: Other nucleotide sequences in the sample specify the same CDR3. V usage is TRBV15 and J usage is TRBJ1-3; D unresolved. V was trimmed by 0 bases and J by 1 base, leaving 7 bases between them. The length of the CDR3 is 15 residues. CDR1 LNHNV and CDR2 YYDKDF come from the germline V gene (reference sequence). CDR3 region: CATSRDRASGNTIYF. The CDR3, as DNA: TGTGCCACCAGCAGAGACCGAGCTTCTGGAAACACCATATATTTT.

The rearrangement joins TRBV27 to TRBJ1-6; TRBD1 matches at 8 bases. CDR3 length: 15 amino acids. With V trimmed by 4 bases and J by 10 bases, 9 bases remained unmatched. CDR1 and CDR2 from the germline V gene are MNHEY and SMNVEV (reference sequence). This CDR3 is CASSSLGQGGSPLHF. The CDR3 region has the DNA TGTGCCAGCAGTTCCCTTGGACAGGGTGGGTCACCCCTCCACTTT.

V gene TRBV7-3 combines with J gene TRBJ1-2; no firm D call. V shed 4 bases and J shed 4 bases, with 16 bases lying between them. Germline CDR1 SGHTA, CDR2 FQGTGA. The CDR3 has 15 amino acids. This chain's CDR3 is CASSSRTGLVYGYTF. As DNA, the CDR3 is TGTGCCAGCAGCTCCCGTACCGGGTTGGTCTATGGCTACACCTTC.

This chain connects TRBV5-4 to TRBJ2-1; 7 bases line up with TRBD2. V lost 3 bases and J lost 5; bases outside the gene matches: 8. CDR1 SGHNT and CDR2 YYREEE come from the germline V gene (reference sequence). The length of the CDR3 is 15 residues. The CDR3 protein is CASSSWTRGDNEQFF. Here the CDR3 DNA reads TGTGCCAGCAGCTCCTGGACTAGGGGCGACAATGAGCAGTTCTTC. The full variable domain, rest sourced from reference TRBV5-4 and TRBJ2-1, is ETGVTQSPTHLIKTRGQQVTLRCSSQSGHNTVSWYQQALGQGPQFIFQYYREEENGRGNFPPRFSGLQFPNYSSELNVNALELDDSALYLCASSSWTRGDNEQFFGPGTRLTVL.

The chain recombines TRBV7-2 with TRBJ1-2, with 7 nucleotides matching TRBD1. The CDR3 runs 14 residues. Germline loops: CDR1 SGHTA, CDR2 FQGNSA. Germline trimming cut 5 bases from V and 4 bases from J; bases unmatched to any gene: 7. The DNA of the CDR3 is TGTGCCAGCAGCCCTAGAGGGGGCTCCTATGGCTACACCTTC. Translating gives CASSPRGGSYGYTF.

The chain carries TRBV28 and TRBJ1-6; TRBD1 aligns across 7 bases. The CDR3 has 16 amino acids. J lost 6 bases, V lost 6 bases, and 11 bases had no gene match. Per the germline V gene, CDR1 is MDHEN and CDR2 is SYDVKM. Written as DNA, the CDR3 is TGTGCCAGCAGACTCGGGACAGAAATTCGTAATTCACCCCTCCACTTT. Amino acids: CASRLGTEIRNSPLHF.

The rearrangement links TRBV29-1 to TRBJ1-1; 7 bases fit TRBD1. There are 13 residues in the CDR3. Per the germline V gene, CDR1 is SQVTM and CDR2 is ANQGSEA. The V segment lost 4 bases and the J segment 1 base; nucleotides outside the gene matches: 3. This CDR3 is CSVGGTANTEAFF. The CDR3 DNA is TGCAGCGTTGGAGGGACAGCGAACACTGAAGCTTTCTTT.

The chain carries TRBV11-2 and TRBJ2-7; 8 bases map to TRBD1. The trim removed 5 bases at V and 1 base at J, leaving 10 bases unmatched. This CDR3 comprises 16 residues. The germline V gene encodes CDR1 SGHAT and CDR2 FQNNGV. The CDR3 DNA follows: TGTGCCAGCAGCCTCTACCGGGACAGGAGTTCCTACGAGCAGTACTTC. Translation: CASSLYRDRSSYEQYF. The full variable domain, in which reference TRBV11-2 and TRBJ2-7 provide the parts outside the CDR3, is EAGVAQSPRYKIIEKRQSVAFWCNPISGHATLYWYQQILGQGPKLLIQFQNNGVVDDSQLPKDRFSAERLKGVDSTLKIQPAKLEDSAVYLCASSLYRDRSSYEQYFGPGTRLTVT.

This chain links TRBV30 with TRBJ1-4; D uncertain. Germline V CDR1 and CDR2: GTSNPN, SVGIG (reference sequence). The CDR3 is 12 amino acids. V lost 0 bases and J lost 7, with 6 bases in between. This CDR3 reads CAWSVRAEKLFF. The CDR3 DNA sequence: TGTGCCTGGAGTGTGCGAGCTGAAAAACTGTTTTTT. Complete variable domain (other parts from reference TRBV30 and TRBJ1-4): SQTIHQWPATLVQPVGSPLSLECTVEGTSNPNLYWYRQAAGRGLQLLFYSVGIGQISSEVPQNLSASRPQDRQFILSSKKLLLSDSGFYLCAWSVRAEKLFFGSGTQLSVL.

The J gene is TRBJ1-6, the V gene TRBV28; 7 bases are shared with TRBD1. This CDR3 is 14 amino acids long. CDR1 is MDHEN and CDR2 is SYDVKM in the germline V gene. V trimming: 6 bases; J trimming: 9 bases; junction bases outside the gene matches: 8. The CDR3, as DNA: TGTGCCAGCAGGAAGGGACAGATCCCTTCACCCCTCCACTTT. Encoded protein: CASRKGQIPSPLHF.

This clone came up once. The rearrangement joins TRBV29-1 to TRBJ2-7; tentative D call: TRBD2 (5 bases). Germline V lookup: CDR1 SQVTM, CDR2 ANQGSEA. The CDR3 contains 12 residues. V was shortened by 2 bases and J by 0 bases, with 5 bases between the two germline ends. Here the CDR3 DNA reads TGCAGCGTTGAAACTAGCTCCTACGAGCAGTACTTC. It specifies CSVETSSYEQYF.

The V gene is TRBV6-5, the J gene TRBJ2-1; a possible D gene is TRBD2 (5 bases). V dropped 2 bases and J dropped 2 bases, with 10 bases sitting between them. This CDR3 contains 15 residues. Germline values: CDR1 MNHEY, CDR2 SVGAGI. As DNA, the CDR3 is TGTGCCAGCAGTTACAGGACTCTTACCTACAATGAGCAGTTCTTC. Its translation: CASSYRTLTYNEQFF.

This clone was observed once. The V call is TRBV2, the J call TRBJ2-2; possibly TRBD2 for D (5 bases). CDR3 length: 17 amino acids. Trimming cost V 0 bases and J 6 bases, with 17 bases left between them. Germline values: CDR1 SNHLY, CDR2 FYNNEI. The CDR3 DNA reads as TGTGCCAGCAGTGAAGCGCCCAAGAGGGTCAGCGCCGGGGAGCTGTTTTTT. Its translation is CASSEAPKRVSAGELFF.